The clone carrying this T cell receptor (beta chain) was detected once. Antigen specificity is unknown. This sample was included in a study of STAT5B mutations in CD4+ large granular lymphocyte leukemia. Study-wide points: Without putative leukemic clones, patient CD4-sorted repertoires remained more clonal than healthy CD4+ repertoires.

Some clones are missing from TCRdb's copy, which holds only in-frame ones; the method was immunoSEQ multiplex PCR. Altogether roughly 38,000 clones are present, under 85% being singletons, with the ten largest covering 0.55%. V dropped 7 bases and J dropped 1; count of bases not matched to a gene: 7. The CDR3 has 15 residues. The germline gives CDR1 SGHRS, CDR2 YFSETQ. This receptor was taken from a human donor in good health. J is TRBJ2-5 and V is TRBV5-1, with 10 bases lining up with TRBD2. The sample was CD4+ T cells from blood buffy coats. The chain's CDR3 is CASGKLAGIQETQYF. DNA of the CDR3: TGCGCCAGCGGCAAACTAGCGGGGATCCAAGAGACCCAGTACTTC.